Described below is a single T cell receptor (beta chain) sequence and its context. In the authors' methods: Estimates of nucleated cell counts were drawn from the amplification of reference gene primers. The assay was immunoSEQ multiplex PCR, and TCRdb's table has in-frame clones only and misses some. The V and J calls and clone size come from that table; D and trimming were worked out from the DNA. The profile shows under 200,000 clones, approximately 79% of them singletons. V lost 4 bases to trimming and J lost 7 bases; unmatched junction nucleotides: 11. CDR1 and CDR2 (germline): SGHRS, YFSETQ. This CDR3 contains 14 residues. This sample is part of a study of blood T cell repertoires in COVID-19. Whole-study context: Samples came from the United States, Italy and Spain, spanning acute and convalescent COVID-19.

The chain employs TRBV5-1 and TRBJ2-7, with 7 bases aligning to TRBD1. Sequencing was done on a sample of peripheral blood. The TCR comes from a man between 60 and 75 years old with active or convalescent COVID-19. The DNA for the CDR3 is TGCGCCAGCAGCGTGGGACAGAGTATTGGGGAGCAGTACTTC. Its protein product is CASSVGQSIGEQYF.